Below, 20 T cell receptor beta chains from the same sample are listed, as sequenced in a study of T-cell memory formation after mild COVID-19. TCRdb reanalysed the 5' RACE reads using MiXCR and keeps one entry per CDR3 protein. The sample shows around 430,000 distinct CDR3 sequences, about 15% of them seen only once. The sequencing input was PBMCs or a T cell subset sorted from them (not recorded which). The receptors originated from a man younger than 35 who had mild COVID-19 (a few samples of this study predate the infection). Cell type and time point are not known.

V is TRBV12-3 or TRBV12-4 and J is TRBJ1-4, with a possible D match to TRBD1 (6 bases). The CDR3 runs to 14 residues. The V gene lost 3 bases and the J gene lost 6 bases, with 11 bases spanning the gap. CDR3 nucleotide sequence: TGTGCCAGCAGTTTTGGGGGGCTTTATGAAAAACTGTTTTTT. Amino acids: CASSFGGLYEKLFF.

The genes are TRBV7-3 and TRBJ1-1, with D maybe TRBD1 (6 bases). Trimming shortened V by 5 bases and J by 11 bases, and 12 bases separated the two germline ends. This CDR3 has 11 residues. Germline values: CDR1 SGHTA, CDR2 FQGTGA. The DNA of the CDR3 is TGTGCCAGCAGCCCTCAGGGGAAGGCTTTCTTT. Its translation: CASSPQGKAFF.

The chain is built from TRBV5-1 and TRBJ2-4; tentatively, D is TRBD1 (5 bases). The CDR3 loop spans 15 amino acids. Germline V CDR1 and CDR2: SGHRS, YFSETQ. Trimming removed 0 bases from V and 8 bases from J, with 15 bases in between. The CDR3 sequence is CASSLVSSGYDIQYF. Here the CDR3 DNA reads TGCGCCAGCAGCTTGGTTTCGTCAGGGTATGACATTCAGTACTTC.

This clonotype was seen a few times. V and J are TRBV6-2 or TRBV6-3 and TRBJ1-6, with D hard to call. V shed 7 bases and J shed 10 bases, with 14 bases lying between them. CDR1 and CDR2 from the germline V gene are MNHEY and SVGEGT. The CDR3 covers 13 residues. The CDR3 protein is CASNPTTSSPLHF. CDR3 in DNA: TGTGCCAGCAACCCGACGACATCCTCACCCCTCCACTTT.

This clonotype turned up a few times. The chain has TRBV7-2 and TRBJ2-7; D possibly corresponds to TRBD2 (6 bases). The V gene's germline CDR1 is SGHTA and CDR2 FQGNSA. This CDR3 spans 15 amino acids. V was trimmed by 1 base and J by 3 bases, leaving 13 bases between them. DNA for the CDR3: TGTGCCAGCAGCTTAGATCCGGGAGCTGGCTACGAGCAGTACTTC. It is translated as CASSLDPGAGYEQYF.

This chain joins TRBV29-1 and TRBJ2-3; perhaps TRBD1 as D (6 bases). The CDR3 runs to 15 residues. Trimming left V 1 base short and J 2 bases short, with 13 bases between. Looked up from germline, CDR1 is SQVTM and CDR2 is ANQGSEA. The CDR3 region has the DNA TGCAGCGTTGAAGGGGACACCGCTCTCACAGATACGCAGTATTTT. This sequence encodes CSVEGDTALTDTQYF.

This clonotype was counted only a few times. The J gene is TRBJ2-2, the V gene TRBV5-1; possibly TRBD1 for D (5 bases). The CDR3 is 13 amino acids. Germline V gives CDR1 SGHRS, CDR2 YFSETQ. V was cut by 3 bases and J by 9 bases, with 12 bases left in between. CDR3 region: CASSWGEERELFF. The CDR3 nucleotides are TGCGCCAGCAGCTGGGGCGAGGAGAGGGAGCTGTTTTTT.

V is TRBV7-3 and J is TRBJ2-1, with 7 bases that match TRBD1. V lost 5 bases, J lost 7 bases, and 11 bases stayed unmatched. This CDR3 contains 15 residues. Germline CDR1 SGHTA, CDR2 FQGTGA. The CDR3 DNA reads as TGTGCCAGCAGCCCTGGGACAGCTGAGTTGAATGAGCAGTTCTTC. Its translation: CASSPGTAELNEQFF.

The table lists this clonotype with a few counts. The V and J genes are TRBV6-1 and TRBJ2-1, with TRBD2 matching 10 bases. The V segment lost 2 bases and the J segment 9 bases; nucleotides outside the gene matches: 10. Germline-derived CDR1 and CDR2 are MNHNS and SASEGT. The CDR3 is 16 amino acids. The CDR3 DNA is TGTGCCAGCAGTGAAAGGCTAGCGGGGGCTAAGACTGAGCAGTTCTTC. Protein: CASSERLAGAKTEQFF.

In DNA form, the CDR3 reads TGCAGCGTTGTCACAGCCTCCTACGAGCAGTACGTC. Translating it yields CSVVTASYEQYV. The V call is TRBV29-1, the J call TRBJ2-7; D not resolved. Germline V gene data show CDR1 as SQVTM and CDR2 as ANQGSEA. Trimming cost V 4 bases and J 0 bases, with 7 bases left between them. The CDR3 extends over 12 amino acids.

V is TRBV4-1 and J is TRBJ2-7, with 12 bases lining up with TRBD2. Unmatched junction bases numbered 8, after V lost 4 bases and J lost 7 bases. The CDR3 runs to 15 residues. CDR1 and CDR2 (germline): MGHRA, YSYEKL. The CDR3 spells CASSPGLAGRREQYV. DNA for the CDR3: TGCGCCAGCAGCCCCGGACTAGCGGGACGACGGGAGCAGTACGTC.

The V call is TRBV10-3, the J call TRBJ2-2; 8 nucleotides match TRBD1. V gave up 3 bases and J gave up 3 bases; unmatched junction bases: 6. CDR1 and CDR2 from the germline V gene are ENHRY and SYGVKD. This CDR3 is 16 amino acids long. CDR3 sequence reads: CAISDPGTGHTGELFF. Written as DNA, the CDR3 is TGTGCCATCAGTGACCCCGGGACAGGACACACCGGGGAGCTGTTTTTT.

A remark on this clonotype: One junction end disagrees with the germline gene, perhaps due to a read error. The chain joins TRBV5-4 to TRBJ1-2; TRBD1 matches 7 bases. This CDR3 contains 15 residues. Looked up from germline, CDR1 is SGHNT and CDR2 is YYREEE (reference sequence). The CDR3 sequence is CASSLGQPGVDGYTF. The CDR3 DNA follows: TGCGCCAGCAGCTTGGGACAGCCCGGGGTAGATGGCTACACCTTC.

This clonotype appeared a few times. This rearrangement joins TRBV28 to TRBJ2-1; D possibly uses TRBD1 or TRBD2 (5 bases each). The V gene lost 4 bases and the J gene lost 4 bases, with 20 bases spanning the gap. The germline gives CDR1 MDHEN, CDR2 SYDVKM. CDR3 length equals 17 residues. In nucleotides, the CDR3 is TGTGCCAGCAGTTCACTCGGACGGACAACGGGATACAATGAGCAGTTCTTC. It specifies CASSSLGRTTGYNEQFF.

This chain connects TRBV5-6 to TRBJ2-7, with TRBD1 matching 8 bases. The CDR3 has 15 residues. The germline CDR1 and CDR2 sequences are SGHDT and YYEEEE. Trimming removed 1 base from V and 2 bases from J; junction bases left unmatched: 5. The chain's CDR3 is CASSLLWTGTYEQYV. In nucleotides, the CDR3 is TGTGCCAGCAGCTTGCTTTGGACAGGGACCTACGAGCAGTACGTC.

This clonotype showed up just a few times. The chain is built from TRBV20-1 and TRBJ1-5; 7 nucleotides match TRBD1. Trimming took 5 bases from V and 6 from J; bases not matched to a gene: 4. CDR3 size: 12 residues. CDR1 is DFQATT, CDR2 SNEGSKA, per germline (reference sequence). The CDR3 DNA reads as TGCAGTGCTCCGACAGGGTTTCAGCCCCAGCATTTT. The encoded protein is CSAPTGFQPQHF.

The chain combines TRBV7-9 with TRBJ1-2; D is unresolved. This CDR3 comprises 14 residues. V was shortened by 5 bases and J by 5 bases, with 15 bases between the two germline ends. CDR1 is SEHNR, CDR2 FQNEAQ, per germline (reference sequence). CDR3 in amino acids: CASSPPGRAYGYTF. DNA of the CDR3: TGTGCCAGCAGCCCCCCCGGCAGAGCTTATGGCTACACCTTC. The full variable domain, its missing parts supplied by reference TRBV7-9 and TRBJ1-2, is DTGVSQNPRHKITKRGQNVTFRCDPISEHNRLYWYRQTLGQGPEFLTYFQNEAQLEKSRLLSDRFSAERPKGSFSTLEIQRTEQGDSAMYLCASSPPGRAYGYTFGSGTRLTVV.

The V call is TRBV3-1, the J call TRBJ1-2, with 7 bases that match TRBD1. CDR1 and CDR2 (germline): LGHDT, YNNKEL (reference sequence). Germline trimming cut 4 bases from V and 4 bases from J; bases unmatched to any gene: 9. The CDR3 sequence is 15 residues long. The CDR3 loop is CASSPQGGEGYGYTF. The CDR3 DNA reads TGTGCCAGCAGCCCTCAAGGGGGCGAGGGCTATGGCTACACCTTC.

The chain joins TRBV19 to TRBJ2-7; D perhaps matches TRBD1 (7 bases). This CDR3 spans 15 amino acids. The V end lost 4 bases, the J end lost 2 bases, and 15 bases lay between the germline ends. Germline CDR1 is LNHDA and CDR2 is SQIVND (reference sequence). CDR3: CASSTRDSLTYEQYF. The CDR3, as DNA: TGTGCCAGTAGTACGCGGGACAGTTTGACCTACGAGCAGTACTTC.

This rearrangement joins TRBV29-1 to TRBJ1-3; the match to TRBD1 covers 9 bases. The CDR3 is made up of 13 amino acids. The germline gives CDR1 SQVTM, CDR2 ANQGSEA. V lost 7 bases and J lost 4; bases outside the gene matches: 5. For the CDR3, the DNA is TGCAGCGCTCGGACAGGGGCAGGAAACACCATATATTTT. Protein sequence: CSARTGAGNTIYF.